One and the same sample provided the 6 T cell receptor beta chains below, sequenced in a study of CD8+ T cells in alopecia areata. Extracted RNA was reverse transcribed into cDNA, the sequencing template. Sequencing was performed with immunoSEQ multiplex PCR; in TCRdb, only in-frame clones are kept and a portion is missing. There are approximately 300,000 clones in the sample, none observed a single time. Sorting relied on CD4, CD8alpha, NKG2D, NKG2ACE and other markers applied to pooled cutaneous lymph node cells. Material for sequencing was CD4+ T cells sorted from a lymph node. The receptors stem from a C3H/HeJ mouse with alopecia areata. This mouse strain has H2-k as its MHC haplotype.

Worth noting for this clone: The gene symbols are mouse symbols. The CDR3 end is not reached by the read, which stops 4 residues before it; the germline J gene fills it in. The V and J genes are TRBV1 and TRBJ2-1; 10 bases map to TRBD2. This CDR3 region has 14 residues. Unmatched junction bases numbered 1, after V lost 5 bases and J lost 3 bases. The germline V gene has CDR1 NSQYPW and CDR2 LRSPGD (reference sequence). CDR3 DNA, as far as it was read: TGCACCTGCAGTACTGGGGGGGTCTATGCT. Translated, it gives CTCSTGGVYA. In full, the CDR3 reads CTCSTGGVYAEQFF.

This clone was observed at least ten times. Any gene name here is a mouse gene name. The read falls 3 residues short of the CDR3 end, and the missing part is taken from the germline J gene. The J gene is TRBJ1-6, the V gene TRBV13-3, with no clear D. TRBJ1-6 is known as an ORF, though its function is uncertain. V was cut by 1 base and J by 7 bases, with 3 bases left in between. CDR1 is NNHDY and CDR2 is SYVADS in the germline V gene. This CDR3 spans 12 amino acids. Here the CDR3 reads CASSDQNSPLYF. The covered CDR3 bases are TGTGCCAGCAGTGATCAGAATTCGCCC.

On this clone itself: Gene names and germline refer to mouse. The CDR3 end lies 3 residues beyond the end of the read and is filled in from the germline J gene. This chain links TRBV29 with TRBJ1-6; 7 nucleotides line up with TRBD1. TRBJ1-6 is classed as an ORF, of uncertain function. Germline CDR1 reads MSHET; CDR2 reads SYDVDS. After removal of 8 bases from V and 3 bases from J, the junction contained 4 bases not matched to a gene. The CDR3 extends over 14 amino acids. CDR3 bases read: TGTGCTAGCTCGCAGGGGGTCTATAATTCGCCC. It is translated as CASSQGVYNSP. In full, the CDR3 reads CASSQGVYNSPLYF.

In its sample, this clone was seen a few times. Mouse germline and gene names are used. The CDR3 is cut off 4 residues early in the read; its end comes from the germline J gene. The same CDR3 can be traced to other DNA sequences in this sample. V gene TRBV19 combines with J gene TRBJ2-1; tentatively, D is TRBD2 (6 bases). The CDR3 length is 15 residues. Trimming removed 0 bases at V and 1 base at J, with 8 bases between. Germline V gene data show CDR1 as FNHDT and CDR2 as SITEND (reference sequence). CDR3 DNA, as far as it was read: TGTGCCAGCAGTATAGGGGGGGTGAACTATGCT. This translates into CASSIGGVNYA. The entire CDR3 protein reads CASSIGGVNYAEQFF.

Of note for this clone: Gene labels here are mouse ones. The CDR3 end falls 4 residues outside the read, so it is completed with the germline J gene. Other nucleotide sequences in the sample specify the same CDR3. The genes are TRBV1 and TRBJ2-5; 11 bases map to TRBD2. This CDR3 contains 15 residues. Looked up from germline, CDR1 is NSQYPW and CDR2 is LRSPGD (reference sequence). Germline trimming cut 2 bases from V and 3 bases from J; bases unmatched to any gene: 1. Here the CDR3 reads CTCSARDWGQDTQYF. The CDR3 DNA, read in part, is TGCACCTGCAGTGCACGGGACTGGGGGCAAGAC.

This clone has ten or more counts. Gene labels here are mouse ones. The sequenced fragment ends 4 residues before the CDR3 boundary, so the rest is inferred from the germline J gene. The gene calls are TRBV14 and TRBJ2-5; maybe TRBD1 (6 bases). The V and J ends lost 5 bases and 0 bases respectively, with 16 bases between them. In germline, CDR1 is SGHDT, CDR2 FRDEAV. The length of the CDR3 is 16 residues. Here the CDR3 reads CASSIGTQNNQDTQYF. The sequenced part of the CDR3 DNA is TGTGCCAGCAGCATCGGGACACAAAATAACCAAGAC.